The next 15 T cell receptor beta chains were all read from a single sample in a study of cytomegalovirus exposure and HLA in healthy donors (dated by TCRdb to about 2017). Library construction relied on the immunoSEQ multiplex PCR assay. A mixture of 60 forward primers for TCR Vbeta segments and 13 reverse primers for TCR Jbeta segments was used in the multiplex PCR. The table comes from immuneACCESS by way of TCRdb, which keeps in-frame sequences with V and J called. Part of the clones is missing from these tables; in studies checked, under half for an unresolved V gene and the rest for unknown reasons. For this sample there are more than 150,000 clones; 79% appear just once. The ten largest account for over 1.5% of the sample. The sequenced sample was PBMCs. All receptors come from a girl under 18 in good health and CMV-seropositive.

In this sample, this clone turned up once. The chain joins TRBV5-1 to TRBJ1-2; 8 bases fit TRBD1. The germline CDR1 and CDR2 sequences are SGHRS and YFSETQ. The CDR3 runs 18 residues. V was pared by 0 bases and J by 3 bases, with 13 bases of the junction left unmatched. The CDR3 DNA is TGCGCCAGCAGCTTGGGTTACGGTCTGCAGGGGGCGGACTATGGCTACACCTTC. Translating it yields CASSLGYGLQGADYGYTF.

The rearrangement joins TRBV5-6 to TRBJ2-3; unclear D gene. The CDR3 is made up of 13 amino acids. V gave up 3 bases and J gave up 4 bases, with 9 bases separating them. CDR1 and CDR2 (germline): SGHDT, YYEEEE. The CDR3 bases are TGTGCCAGCAGCTCCAAGTGGCCAGATACGCAGTATTTT. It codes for CASSSKWPDTQYF.

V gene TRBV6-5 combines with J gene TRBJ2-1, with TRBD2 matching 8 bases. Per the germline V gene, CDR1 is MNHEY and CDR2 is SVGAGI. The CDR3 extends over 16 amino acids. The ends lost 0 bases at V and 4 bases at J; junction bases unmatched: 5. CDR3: CASSYSGGAVYNEQFF. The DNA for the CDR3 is TGTGCCAGCAGTTACTCCGGGGGGGCCGTTTACAATGAGCAGTTCTTC.

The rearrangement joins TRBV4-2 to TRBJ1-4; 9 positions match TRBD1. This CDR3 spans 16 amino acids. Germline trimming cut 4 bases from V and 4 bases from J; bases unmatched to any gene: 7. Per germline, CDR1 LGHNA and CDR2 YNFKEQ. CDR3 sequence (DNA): TGTGCCAGCAGCCCCCAGAGGACAGGGGTTAATGAAAAACTGTTTTTT. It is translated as CASSPQRTGVNEKLFF.

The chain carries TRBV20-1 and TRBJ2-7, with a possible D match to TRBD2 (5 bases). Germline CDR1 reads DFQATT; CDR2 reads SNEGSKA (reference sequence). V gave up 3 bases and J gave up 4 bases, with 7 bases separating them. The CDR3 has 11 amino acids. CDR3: CSASWTYEQYF. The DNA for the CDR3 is TGCAGTGCTAGCTGGACTTACGAGCAGTACTTC.

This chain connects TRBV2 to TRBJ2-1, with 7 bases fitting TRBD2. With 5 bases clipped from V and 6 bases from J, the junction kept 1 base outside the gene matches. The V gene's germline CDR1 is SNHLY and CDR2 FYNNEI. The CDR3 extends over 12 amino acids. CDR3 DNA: TGTGCCAGCAGTTCGGGGGGCAATGAGCAGTTCTTC. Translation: CASSSGGNEQFF.

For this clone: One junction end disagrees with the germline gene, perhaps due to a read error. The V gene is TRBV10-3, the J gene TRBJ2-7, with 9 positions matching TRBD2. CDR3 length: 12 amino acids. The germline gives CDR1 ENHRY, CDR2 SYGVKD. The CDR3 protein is CSGGGGSYEQYF. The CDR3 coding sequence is TGCAGTGGCGGGGGGGGGTCCTACGAGCAGTACTTC.

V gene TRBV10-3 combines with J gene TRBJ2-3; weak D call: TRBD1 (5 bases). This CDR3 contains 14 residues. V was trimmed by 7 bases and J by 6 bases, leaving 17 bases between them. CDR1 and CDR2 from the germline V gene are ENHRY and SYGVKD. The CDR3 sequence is CAITPEGAEDTQYF. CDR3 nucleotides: TGTGCCATCACCCCGGAAGGGGCGGAGGATACGCAGTATTTT.

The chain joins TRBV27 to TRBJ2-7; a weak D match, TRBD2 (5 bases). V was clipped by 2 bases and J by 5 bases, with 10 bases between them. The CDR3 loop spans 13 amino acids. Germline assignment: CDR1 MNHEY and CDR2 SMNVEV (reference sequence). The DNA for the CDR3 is TGTGCCAGCAGTTTAAGCGAGGGCCACGAGCAGTACTTC. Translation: CASSLSEGHEQYF.

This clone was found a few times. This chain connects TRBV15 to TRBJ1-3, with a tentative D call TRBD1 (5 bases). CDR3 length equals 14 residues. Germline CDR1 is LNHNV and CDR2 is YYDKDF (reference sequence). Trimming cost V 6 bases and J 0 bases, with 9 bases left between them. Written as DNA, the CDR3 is TGTGCCACCAGTTCCGGGGGCTCTGGAAACACCATATATTTT. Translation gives CATSSGGSGNTIYF.

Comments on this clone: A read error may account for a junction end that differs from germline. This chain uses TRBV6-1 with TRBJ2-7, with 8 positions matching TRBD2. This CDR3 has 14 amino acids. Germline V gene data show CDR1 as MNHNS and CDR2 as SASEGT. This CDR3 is CASSEGRGAYEQYF. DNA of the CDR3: TGTGCCAGCAGCGAAGGGCGGGGGGCCTACGAGCAGTACTTC.

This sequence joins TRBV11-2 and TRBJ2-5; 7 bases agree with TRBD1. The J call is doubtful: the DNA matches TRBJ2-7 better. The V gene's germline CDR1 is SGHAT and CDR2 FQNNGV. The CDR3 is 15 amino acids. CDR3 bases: TGTGCCAGCAGCTACACCTCAGGGGGTGGTGACGAGCAGTACTTC. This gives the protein CASSYTSGGGDEQYF.

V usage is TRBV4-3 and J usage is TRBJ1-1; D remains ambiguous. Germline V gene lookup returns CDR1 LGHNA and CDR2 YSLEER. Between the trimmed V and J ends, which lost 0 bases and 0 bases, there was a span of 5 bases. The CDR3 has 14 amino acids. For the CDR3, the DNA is TGCGCCAGCAGCCAAGACAGGATGAACACTGAAGCTTTCTTT. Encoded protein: CASSQDRMNTEAFF.

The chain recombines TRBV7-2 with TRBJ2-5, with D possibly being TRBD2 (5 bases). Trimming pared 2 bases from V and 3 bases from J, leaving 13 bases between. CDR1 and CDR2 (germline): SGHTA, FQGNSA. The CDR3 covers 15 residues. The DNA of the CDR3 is TGTGCCAGCAGCTTATCGCCGGGGTTAGAAGAGACCCAGTACTTC. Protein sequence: CASSLSPGLEETQYF.

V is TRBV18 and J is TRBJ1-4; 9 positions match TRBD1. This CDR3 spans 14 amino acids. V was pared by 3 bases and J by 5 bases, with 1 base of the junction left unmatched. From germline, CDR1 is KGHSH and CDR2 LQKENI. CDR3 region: CASSPGQGNEKLFF. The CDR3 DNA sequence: TGTGCCAGCTCACCGGGACAGGGAAATGAAAAACTGTTTTTT.